These T cell receptor beta chains were read from a single sample in a study of T cell clones after liver transplantation. The protocol was immunoSEQ multiplex PCR, while the TCRdb copy is restricted to in-frame clones and leaves out a portion. This sample has roughly 40,000 clones, with around 83% found just once. Sequenced material: CD4+ T cells from blood, taken 24 months after liver transplant. The origin of the receptors is a human patient who received a liver transplant. The graft donor may account for some of the T cells. CDR3s include the opening cysteine and the closing phenylalanine or tryptophan. D genes are given only for firm matches. Not all rows give a size; the values are once, few, many and, for expanded clones, a class.

abundance,j_gene,d_gene,v_gene,CDR3nt,CDR3aa
-,TRBJ1-2,-,TRBV6-1,TGTGCCAGCAGGACAACAGGGACTAATGGCTACACCTTC,CASRTTGTNGYTF
-,TRBJ2-3,TRBD1,TRBV11-2,TGTGCCAGCAGCAAGGACAGGGGGGTATCAGATACGCAGTATTTT,CASSKDRGVSDTQYF
-,TRBJ2-1,-,TRBV5-1,TGCGCCAGCAGCTTGAGGCAGGGGTCAATTAATGAGCAGTTCTTC,CASSLRQGSINEQFF
-,TRBJ2-7,-,TRBV5-4,TGTGCCAGCAACCCACAGGGACTTGAAAACTACGAGCAGTACTTC,CASNPQGLENYEQYF
-,TRBJ2-5,-,TRBV5-1,TGCGCCAGCAGCCGTACAGGGGGGGTCCAAGAGACCCAGTACTTC,CASSRTGGVQETQYF
-,TRBJ1-1,-,TRBV29-1,TGCAGCGTTGTCCGGAACACTGAAGCTTTCTTT,CSVVRNTEAFF
once,TRBJ2-2,-,TRBV9,TGTGCCAGCAGCGTAGACCACGGCGGCACCGGGGAGCTGTTTTTT,CASSVDHGGTGELFF
-,TRBJ1-3,TRBD1,TRBV6-6,TGTGCCAGCAGGCAGACAGGGGGAACTGGAAACACCATATATTTT,CASRQTGGTGNTIYF
-,TRBJ1-5,-,TRBV6-1,TGTGCCAGCAAGGACGGAAATAGCAATCAGCCCCAGCATTTT,CASKDGNSNQPQHF
-,TRBJ1-1,TRBD1,TRBV7-9,TGTGCCAGCAGCTTGACAGGGACCACTGAAGCTTTCTTT,CASSLTGTTEAFF
-,TRBJ1-5,-,TRBV19,TGTGCCAGTAAGGCGGGCCAAGGGAGGAGCAATCAGCCCCAGCATTTT,CASKAGQGRSNQPQHF
-,TRBJ1-1,TRBD1,TRBV4-3,TGCGCCAGCGGAGAGCGGCAGGGGGCGCGGACTGAAGCTTTCTTT,CASGERQGARTEAFF
-,TRBJ2-7,TRBD1,TRBV5-5,TGTGCCAGCAGCTTGGGCGTGACAGGGGCTTACGAGCAGTACTTC,CASSLGVTGAYEQYF
-,TRBJ2-7,TRBD1,TRBV11-2,TGTGCCAGCAGCTTGCAGGGGGCCTCCTACGAGCAGTACTTC,CASSLQGASYEQYF
-,TRBJ2-1,TRBD2,TRBV28,TGTGCCACAAACCCATCGGGACTAGCCTACAATGAGCAGTTCTTC,CATNPSGLAYNEQFF
-,TRBJ2-2,TRBD2,TRBV6-4,TGTGCCAGCAGTGACGGGAGGGTAGCGGGGGATCCCGGGGAGCTGTTTTTT,CASSDGRVAGDPGELFF
-,TRBJ2-7,-,TRBV11-2,TGTGCCAGCAGCTTCCCCGGGTGGGACTCCTACGAGCAGTACTTC,CASSFPGWDSYEQYF
-,TRBJ1-1,-,TRBV6-6,TGTGCCAGCAGTTGGGCCAGGAGCAGGGTGGACACTGAAGCTTTCTTT,CASSWARSRVDTEAFF
-,TRBJ2-1,-,TRBV30,TGTGCCTGGAGTGTCGCGGGGGCGCGGGCGCTAGAGCAGTTCTTC,CAWSVAGARALEQFF
-,TRBJ2-3,TRBD2,TRBV18,TGTGCCAGCTCACCGTCACTAGCGGGAATACCTAGCACAGATACGCAGTATTTT,CASSPSLAGIPSTDTQYF
once,TRBJ1-1,-,TRBV19,TGTGCCAGTTCGGCCCTAGGCACTGAAGCTTTCTTT,CASSALGTEAFF
-,TRBJ1-2,-,TRBV9,TGTGCCAGCAGCGCGTGGGGGTCGAAAAACTATGGCTACACCTTC,CASSAWGSKNYGYTF
-,TRBJ1-2,TRBD1,TRBV7-9,TGTGCCAGCAGCTTAGTAGGGAGACAGGGAGACGGCTATGGCTACACCTTC,CASSLVGRQGDGYGYTF
-,TRBJ1-1,TRBD1,TRBV6-1,TGTGCCAGCAGTGAAGATGGGGACAGCCACACTGAAGCTTTCTTT,CASSEDGDSHTEAFF
-,TRBJ2-5,TRBD2,TRBV18,TGTGCCAGCTCACCACCGGGACTAGCGGGGGGCCACGGAGAGACCCAGTACTTC,CASSPPGLAGGHGETQYF
-,TRBJ2-7,TRBD1,TRBV27,TGTGCCAGCAGTTTATATCCGGGACAGCACTACGAGCAGTACTTC,CASSLYPGQHYEQYF
-,TRBJ1-5,-,TRBV29-1,TGCAGCGTCGTACTCGGGGAGGGGGATCAGCCCCAGCATTTT,CSVVLGEGDQPQHF
-,TRBJ2-1,-,TRBV19,TGTGCCAGTAGTATGGTTGCAAGCTCCTACAATGAGCAGTTCTTC,CASSMVASSYNEQFF
-,TRBJ2-1,TRBD1,TRBV7-8,TGTGCCAGCAGCAATCCGGGACAGGGGAACAATGAGCAGTTCTTC,CASSNPGQGNNEQFF
once,TRBJ2-7,TRBD2,TRBV5-1,TGCGCCAGCAGCTTGGATGTTGCTAGCGGGACCATATACTACGAGCAGTACTTC,CASSLDVASGTIYYEQYF
-,TRBJ2-7,TRBD2,TRBV28,TGTGCCAGCAGTTGGGGACTAGCGCTCGAGCAGTACTTC,CASSWGLALEQYF
-,TRBJ1-5,TRBD1,TRBV12-5,TGTGCTAGTGGTTTGGAGACAGGGGGGAATCAGCCCCAGCATTTT,CASGLETGGNQPQHF
-,TRBJ1-2,-,TRBV7-8,TGTGCCAGCAGCTCCCCGGGGCGGGGGAACTATGGCTACACCTTC,CASSSPGRGNYGYTF
-,TRBJ1-1,-,TRBV29-1,TGCAGCGTAGTGGGGCAGGGCCACACTGAAGCTTTCTTT,CSVVGQGHTEAFF
-,TRBJ2-5,TRBD2,TRBV18,TGTGCCAGCTCACCACTTGGACTAGCGGTAGAGACCCAGTACTTC,CASSPLGLAVETQYF
-,TRBJ2-5,-,TRBV5-1,TGCGCCAGCAGCCCCCTGGCCAGGTCTAAGGAGACCCAGTACTTC,CASSPLARSKETQYF
-,TRBJ2-3,-,TRBV20-1,TGCAGTGCTTTCATCACAGATACGCAGTATTTT,CSAFITDTQYF
once,TRBJ1-4,-,TRBV5-6,TGTGCCAGCAGCCGGAGGGGCACTAATGAAAAACTGTTTTTT,CASSRRGTNEKLFF
-,TRBJ2-3,-,TRBV19,TGTGCCAGTAGTATTGGGGGGAAGATGGCAGATACGCAGTATTTT,CASSIGGKMADTQYF
-,TRBJ2-7,-,TRBV7-3,TGTGCCAGCAGCCTGTACCCGGGATCCTCCTACGAGCAGTACTTC,CASSLYPGSSYEQYF
-,TRBJ2-5,-,TRBV5-4,TGTGCCAGCAGCCTTCGGTCCTTTCAAGAGACCCAGTACTTC,CASSLRSFQETQYF
-,TRBJ2-7,TRBD1,TRBV5-1,TGCGCCAGCAGCTTGGGGGACAGGGTCGAACTCTACGAGCAGTACTTC,CASSLGDRVELYEQYF
-,TRBJ1-1,-,TRBV18,TGTGCCAGCTCACCAGGAGGAGGACAAGCGAGTGAAGCTTTCTTT,CASSPGGGQASEAFF
-,TRBJ2-5,-,TRBV5-1,TGCGCCAGCCACAGGGCACCCTCGGAGACCCAGTACTTC,CASHRAPSETQYF
-,TRBJ2-7,-,TRBV7-4,TGTGCCAGCAGCTTAGGCGGGGGCTACTCCTACGAGCAGTACTTC,CASSLGGGYSYEQYF
-,TRBJ1-1,-,TRBV28,TGTGCCAGCAGTTCGGACAGGAACACTGAAGCTTTCTTT,CASSSDRNTEAFF
-,TRBJ1-5,TRBD1,TRBV27,TGTGCCAGCAGCCCCATTGGACAGGGGGCTAATCAGCCCCAGCATTTT,CASSPIGQGANQPQHF
-,TRBJ1-2,TRBD1,TRBV9,TGTGCCAGCAGCGCCTCCGGGACAGGGGCTAACTATGGCTACACCTTC,CASSASGTGANYGYTF
few,TRBJ1-5,-,TRBV10-1,TGCGCCAGCAGTGACAATCAGCCCCAGCATTTT,CASSDNQPQHF
-,TRBJ1-2,-,TRBV9,TGTGCCAGCAGCGCGGACGGACTCTATGGCTACACCTTC,CASSADGLYGYTF
-,TRBJ2-7,-,TRBV6-4,TGTGCCAGCAGTCGATTCTGGCACTGGGAACAGGGAGGGTACGAGCAGTACTTC,CASSRFWHWEQGGYEQYF
-,TRBJ2-3,TRBD2,TRBV11-2,TGTGCCAGCAGCCGTCTAGCGGGAGGGCCTGGGGTTACAGATACGCAGTATTTT,CASSRLAGGPGVTDTQYF
once,TRBJ2-2,TRBD1,TRBV6-1,TGTGCCAGCAGCACAGGGGGCACCGGGGAGCTGTTTTTT,CASSTGGTGELFF
-,TRBJ2-5,TRBD2,TRBV7-2,TGTGCCAGCAGCCACGGGGGGGCGGAGACCCAGTACTTC,CASSHGGAETQYF
-,TRBJ2-1,TRBD2,TRBV10-3,TGTGCCATCAGTGAGTCGTCGGGACTAGCCGATGAGCAGTTCTTC,CAISESSGLADEQFF
-,TRBJ1-3,-,TRBV5-1,TGCGCCAGCAGCTTGGGCTCTGGAAACACCATATATTTT,CASSLGSGNTIYF
-,TRBJ2-7,-,TRBV5-5,TGTGCCAGCAGCTTGGGCAGGCGATACTCCTACGAGCAGTACTTC,CASSLGRRYSYEQYF
-,TRBJ1-5,-,TRBV6-5,TGTGCCAGCAGCCCCCGGACAGTTATCAATCAGCCCCAGCATTTT,CASSPRTVINQPQHF
-,TRBJ2-7,TRBD1,TRBV27,TGTGCCAGCAACAATTTAGCCGGGACAGGGGGCAACGAGCAGTACTTC,CASNNLAGTGGNEQYF